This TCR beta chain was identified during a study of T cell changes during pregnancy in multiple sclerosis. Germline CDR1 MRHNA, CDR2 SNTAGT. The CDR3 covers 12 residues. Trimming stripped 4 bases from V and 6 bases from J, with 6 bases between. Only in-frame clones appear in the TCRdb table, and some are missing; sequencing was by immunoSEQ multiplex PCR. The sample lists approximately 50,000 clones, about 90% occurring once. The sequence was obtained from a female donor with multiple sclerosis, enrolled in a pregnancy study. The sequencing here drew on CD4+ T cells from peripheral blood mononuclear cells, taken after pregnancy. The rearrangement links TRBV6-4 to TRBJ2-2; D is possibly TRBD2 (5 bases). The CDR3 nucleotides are TGTGCCAGCAGTGGAGGGTCCGGGGAGCTGTTTTTT. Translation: CASSGGSGELFF.